The present T cell receptor (beta chain) was sequenced within a study of radiotherapy plus CTLA-4 blockade in lung cancer (dated by TCRdb to the late 2010s). In terms of the full investigation: Objective responses were observed in 18% of enrolled patients, and disease control was achieved in 31%. On the study overall, not on this receptor specifically: The strongest predictors of response, as reported, were early dynamic changes in blood T cell clones along with a rise in serum interferon-beta after radiation. After treatment with radiotherapy and ipilimumab, TCR clones that came from tumors expanded in the peripheral blood.

Preparation of the library involved the immunoSEQ multiplex PCR assay. Here the immuneACCESS table is served through TCRdb, limited to in-frame sequences with V and J called. Missing clones are a known gap in these copies; in checked studies unresolved V genes cover under half, and the rest lacks a known reason. The sample table holds 40,000 to 50,000 clones, of which roughly four fifths were seen once. Approximately 3.4% of the sample is in the top ten clones. About this clone itself: The antigen this receptor binds is unknown. No base quality values were provided; no much bigger clone lies one nucleotide off.

Its CDR3 holds 18 amino acids, cysteine through phenylalanine. This entry keeps only the CDR3 DNA: 54 bases, framed from base 1. The study tested focal radiation therapy combined with CTLA-4 blockade (ipilimumab) in patients with chemo-refractory metastatic non-small-cell lung cancer. The source was peripheral blood, collected from a patient treated with radiotherapy plus ipilimumab. Recombination linked TRBV21-1 to TRBJ2-7; the table's D call of TRBD1 was not tested on the DNA. TRBV21-1 is labeled a pseudogene. This clonotype was sampled from a human donor with non-small cell lung cancer who had stable disease on radiotherapy plus ipilimumab. At the DNA level, the sequence is TGTGCCAGCAGCAAAGAGAGGGGGACAGGGTTAATTCGCTACGAGCAGTACTTC. Translated, this gives CASSKERGTGLIRYEQYF.